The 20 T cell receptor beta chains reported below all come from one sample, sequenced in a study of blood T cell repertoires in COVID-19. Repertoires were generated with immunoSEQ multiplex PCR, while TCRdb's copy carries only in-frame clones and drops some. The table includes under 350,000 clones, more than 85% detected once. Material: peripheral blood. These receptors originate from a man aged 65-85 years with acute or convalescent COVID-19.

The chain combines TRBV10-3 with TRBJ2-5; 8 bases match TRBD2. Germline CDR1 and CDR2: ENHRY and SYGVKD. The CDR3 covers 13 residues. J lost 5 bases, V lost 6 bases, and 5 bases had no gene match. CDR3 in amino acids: CAIRGTSVETQYF. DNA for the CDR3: TGTGCCATCAGGGGGACTAGTGTGGAGACCCAGTACTTC.

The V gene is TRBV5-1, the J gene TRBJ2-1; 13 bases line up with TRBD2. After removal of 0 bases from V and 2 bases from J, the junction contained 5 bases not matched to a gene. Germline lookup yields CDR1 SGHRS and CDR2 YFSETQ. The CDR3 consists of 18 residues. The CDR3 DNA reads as TGCGCCAGCAGCTTGGGGGGGACTAGCGGGGTGGCCTACAATGAGCAGTTCTTC. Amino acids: CASSLGGTSGVAYNEQFF.

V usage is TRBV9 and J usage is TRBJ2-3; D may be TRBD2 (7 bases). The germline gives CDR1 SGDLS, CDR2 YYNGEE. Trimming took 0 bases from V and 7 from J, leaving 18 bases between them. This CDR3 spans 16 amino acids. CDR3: CASSVGGGQSQNTQYF. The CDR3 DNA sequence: TGTGCCAGCAGCGTAGGGGGGGGCCAATCCCAAAATACGCAGTATTTT.

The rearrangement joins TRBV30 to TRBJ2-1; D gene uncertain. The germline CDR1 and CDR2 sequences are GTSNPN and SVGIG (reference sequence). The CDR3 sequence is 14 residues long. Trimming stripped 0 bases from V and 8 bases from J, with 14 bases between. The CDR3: CAWSVGLGDDEQFF. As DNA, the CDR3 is TGTGCCTGGAGTGTAGGCCTAGGTGACGATGAGCAGTTCTTC.

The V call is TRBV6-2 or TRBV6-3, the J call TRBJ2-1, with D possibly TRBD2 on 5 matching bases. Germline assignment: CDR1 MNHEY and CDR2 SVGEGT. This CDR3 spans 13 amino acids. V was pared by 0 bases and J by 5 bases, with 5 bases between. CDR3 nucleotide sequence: TGTGCCAGCAGTTACTCGAGGGACAATGAGCAGTTCTTC. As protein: CASSYSRDNEQFF.

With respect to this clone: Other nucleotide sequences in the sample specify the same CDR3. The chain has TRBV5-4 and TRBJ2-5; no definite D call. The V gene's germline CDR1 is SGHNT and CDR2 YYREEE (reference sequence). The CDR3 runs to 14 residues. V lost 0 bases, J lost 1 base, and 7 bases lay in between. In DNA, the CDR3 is TGTGCCAGCAGCTTGGCTGGCGGCCAAGAGACCCAGTACTTC. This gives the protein CASSLAGGQETQYF.

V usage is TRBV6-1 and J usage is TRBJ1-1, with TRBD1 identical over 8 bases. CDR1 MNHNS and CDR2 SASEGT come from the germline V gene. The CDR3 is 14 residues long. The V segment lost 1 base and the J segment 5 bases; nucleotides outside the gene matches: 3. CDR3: CASSEGGDRTEAFF. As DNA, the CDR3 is TGTGCCAGCAGTGAAGGGGGGGACAGGACTGAAGCTTTCTTT.

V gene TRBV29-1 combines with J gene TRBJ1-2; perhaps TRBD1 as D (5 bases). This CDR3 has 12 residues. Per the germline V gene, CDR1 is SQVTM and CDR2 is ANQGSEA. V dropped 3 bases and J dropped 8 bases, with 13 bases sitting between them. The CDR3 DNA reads TGCAGCGTTGAGCCGGGGGGAAGCGGCTACACCTTC. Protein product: CSVEPGGSGYTF.

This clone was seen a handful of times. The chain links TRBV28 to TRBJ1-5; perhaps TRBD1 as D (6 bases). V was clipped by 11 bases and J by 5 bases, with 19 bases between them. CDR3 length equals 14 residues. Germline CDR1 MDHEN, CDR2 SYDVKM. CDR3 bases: TGTGCCTCCCGGTGGGGGGGGCGGGATCAGCCCCAGCATTTT. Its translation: CASRWGGRDQPQHF.

The chain's CDR3 is CASSVGDTGELFF. In DNA form, the CDR3 reads TGTGCCAGCAGCGTAGGAGACACCGGGGAGCTGTTTTTT. The chain has TRBV9 and TRBJ2-2; D is uncertain. The V end was cut by 0 bases, the J end by 3 bases, with 3 bases between. The CDR3 sequence is 13 residues long. Germline V lookup: CDR1 SGDLS, CDR2 YYNGEE.

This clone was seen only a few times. The CDR3 coding sequence is TGTGCCTGGAGTGCTTACCCTTACAGGGGGGAAAATTCACCCCTCCACTTT. Translating it yields CAWSAYPYRGENSPLHF. The chain has TRBV30 and TRBJ1-6, with 8 bases lining up with TRBD1. Germline CDR1 reads GTSNPN; CDR2 reads SVGIG (reference sequence). The CDR3 consists of 17 residues. The trim removed 1 base at V and 7 bases at J, leaving 12 bases unmatched.

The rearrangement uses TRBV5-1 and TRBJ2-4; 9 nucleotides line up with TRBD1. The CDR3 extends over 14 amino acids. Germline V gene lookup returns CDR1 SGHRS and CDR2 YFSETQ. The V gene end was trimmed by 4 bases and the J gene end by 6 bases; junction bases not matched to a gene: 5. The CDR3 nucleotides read TGCGCCAGCAGCCCGGGACAGGGAGGAAACATTCAGTACTTC. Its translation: CASSPGQGGNIQYF. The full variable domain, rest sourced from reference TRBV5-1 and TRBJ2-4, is KAGVTQTPRYLIKTRGQQVTLSCSPISGHRSVSWYQQTPGQGLQFLFEYFSETQRNKGNFPGRFSGRQFSNSRSEMNVSTLELGDSALYLCASSPGQGGNIQYFGAGTRLSVL.

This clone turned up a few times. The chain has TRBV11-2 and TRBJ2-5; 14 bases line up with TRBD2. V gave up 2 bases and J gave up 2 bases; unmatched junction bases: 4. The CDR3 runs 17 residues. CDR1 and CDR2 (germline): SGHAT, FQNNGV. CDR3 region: CASSLLGTSGSQETQYF. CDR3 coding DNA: TGTGCCAGCAGCTTACTAGGGACTAGCGGGAGTCAAGAGACCCAGTACTTC. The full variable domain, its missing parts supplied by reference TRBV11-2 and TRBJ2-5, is EAGVAQSPRYKIIEKRQSVAFWCNPISGHATLYWYQQILGQGPKLLIQFQNNGVVDDSQLPKDRFSAERLKGVDSTLKIQPAKLEDSAVYLCASSLLGTSGSQETQYFGPGTRLLVL.

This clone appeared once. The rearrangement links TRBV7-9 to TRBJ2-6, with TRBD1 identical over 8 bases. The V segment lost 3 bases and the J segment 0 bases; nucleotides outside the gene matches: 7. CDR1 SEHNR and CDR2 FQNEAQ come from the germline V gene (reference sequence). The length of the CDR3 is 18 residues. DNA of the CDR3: TGTGCCAGCAGCTTGACAGGGGCGAAGATCTCTGGGGCCAACGTCCTGACTTTC. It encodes CASSLTGAKISGANVLTF.

In DNA, the CDR3 is TGTGCCAGCAGCGTAGGGAGGGGAGGTGAAAAACTGTTTTTT. Its translation is CASSVGRGGEKLFF. This sequence joins TRBV9 and TRBJ1-4, with TRBD1 as a possible D gene (5 bases). Germline V gene sequence: CDR1 SGDLS, CDR2 YYNGEE. Trimming stripped 0 bases from V and 7 bases from J, with 10 bases between. This CDR3 has 14 amino acids.

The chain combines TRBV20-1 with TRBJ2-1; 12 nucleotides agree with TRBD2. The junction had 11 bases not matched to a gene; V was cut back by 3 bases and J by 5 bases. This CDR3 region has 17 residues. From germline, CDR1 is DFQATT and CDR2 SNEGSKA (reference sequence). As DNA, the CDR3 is TGCAGTGCTAGTTCCCGACTAGCGGGAGACTCACACAATGAGCAGTTCTTC. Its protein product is CSASSRLAGDSHNEQFF.

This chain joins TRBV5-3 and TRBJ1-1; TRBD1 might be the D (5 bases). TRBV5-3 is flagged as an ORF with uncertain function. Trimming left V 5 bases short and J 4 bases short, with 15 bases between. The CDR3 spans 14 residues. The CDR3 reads CARRTAGDLTEAFF. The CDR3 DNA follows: TGTGCCAGAAGGACTGCGGGGGACCTCACTGAAGCTTTCTTT.

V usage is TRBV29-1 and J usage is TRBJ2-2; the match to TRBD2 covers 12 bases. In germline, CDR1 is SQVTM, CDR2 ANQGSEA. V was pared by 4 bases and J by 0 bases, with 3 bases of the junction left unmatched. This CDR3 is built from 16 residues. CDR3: CSVGRTSGTNTGELFF. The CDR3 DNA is TGCAGCGTTGGAAGGACTAGCGGGACGAACACCGGGGAGCTGTTTTTT.

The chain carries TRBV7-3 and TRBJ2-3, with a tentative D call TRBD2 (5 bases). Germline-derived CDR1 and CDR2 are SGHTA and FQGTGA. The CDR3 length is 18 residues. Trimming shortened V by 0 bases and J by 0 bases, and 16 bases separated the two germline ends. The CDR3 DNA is TGTGCCAGCAGCTTAACGTTCCGGTCGGGATCCAGCACAGATACGCAGTATTTT. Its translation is CASSLTFRSGSSTDTQYF.

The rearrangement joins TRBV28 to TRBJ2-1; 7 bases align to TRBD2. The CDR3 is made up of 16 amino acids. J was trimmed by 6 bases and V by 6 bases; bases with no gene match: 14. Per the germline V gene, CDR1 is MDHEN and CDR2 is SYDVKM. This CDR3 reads CASSPPGGTPLNEQFF. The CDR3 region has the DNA TGTGCCAGCAGCCCACCCGGGGGGACTCCCCTCAATGAGCAGTTCTTC.